This T cell receptor (beta chain) was identified in a study of OX40 agonist ivuxolimab in advanced cancers. Findings and limits, study-wide: Doses of 0.1 to 3.0 mg/kg were accompanied by clonal expansion of CD4+ and CD8+ blood T cells by week 6.

In regard to this clone: The antigen is undetermined.

The method was immunoSEQ multiplex PCR; TCRdb's version includes in-frame clones alone and lacks a portion of them. The sample yields about 35,000 clones, approximately 79% seen once. The sequence derives from an adult with an advanced solid tumor such as melanoma, head and neck, liver or kidney cancer. Material: CD4+ or CD8+ T cells sorted from blood, obtained in a trial of the OX40 agonist ivuxolimab.

CDR3: CASSWKSGSYYEQYF. CDR3 sequence (DNA): TGTGCCAGCAGTTGGAAGAGTGGCTCTTACTACGAGCAGTACTTC. The rearrangement joins TRBV6-5 to TRBJ2-7; D is unresolved. CDR1 and CDR2 (germline): MNHEY, SVGAGI. V shed 4 bases and J shed 3 bases, with 16 bases lying between them. The CDR3 runs to 15 residues.